The clone carrying this T cell receptor beta chain was seen only once. As yet, its antigen is unknown. CDR1 and CDR2 (germline): MGHDK, SYGVNS. Trimming at V came to 4 bases and at J to 1 base, leaving 6 bases not matched to a gene. The CDR3 runs to 15 residues. This record comes from a study of shared clonotypes between healthy human individuals. Study observations and caveats: Non-shared clonotypes had lower generation probabilities than clonotypes shared by all four sorted-subset donors. Among the subsets, naive ones generally showed larger estimated richness than memory ones.

Clones were sequenced by immunoSEQ multiplex PCR, and TCRdb holds only the in-frame ones, with some missing. The table records nearly 600,000 clones, roughly 96% of them present only once. Naive CD8 isolation took CD45RO-negative cells positively selected for CCR7 and excluded terminally differentiated effector memory CD45RA+ cells. The rearrangement joins TRBV25-1 to TRBJ2-7, with 8 bases that match TRBD2. Material for sequencing was naive CD8+ T cells sorted from blood. This receptor was obtained from a woman aged 30 to 39 in good health. The CDR3: CASSGFGRVSYEQYF. The DNA of the CDR3 is TGTGCCAGCAGTGGATTCGGGAGGGTGTCCTACGAGCAGTACTTC.